Listed below are T cell receptor beta chains from one sample, sequenced in a study of blood T cells in healthy people across ages. MiXCR, run by TCRdb on the 5' RACE reads, gives a single entry per CDR3 protein. The table lists around 1,500,000 distinct CDR3 sequences, roughly 40% of them singletons. Input material: blood. The receptor source for this set is a young woman in good health. Each CDR3 is given with its conserved first and last residue. D genes are given only for firm matches. Part of the rows lack a size; the others show once, few, many or a class for expanded clones.

d_call j_call v_call clone_size cdr3_nt cdr3_aa
TRBD1 TRBJ2-3 TRBV7-2 few TGTGCCAGCAGCTCATCACCAGGGCAGGGGGTATCGGTCCCAGATACGCAGTATTTT CASSSSPGQGVSVPDTQYF
. TRBJ2-7 TRBV7-2 . TGTGCCAGCAGCTTAGTTTCCCTCGGGGGGCGGGAGCGAGCCAGCTACGAGCAGTACTTC CASSLVSLGGRERASYEQYF
. TRBJ1-1 TRBV20-1 . TGCAGTGCTAGAGAAATTTACACTGAAGCTTTCTTT CSAREIYTEAFF
. TRBJ2-3 TRBV5-1 many TGCGCCAGCAGCTTACTAGGTTCAGATACGCAGTATTTT CASSLLGSDTQYF
. TRBJ2-1 TRBV4-2 few TGTGCCAGCAGCCAAGAATCCTCAAGCAATGAGCAGTTCTTC CASSQESSSNEQFF
TRBD1 TRBJ2-1 TRBV7-2 . TGTGCCAGCAGCTTAGCTAGACAGGGTTACAATGAGCAGTTCTTC CASSLARQGYNEQFF
. TRBJ1-5 TRBV28 . TGTGCCACCCTCCCCGCGCGCCAGGGTGGACAGCCCCAGCATTTT CATLPARQGGQPQHF
. TRBJ1-2 TRBV9 few TGTGCCAGCAGCGTAGGTGGCAGATACTATGGCTACACCTTC CASSVGGRYYGYTF
TRBD2 TRBJ2-5 TRBV29-1 few TGCAGCGTTGAAGAAGAACTATCTTCCCGGTCCAGAGGGACTAGCGCCCCACCTGGGACCCAGTACTTC CSVEEELSSRSRGTSAPPGTQYF
. TRBJ2-1 TRBV6-2/TRBV6-3 . TGTGCCAGCAGTTATCTAGCGGAGGGGGCTGGCAATGAGCAGTTCTTC CASSYLAEGAGNEQFF
TRBD2 TRBJ2-3 TRBV20-1 once TGCAGTGCTAGATCCCCCGGGACTAGCCTCACAGATACGCAGTATTTT CSARSPGTSLTDTQYF
. TRBJ2-7 TRBV30 . TGTGCCTGGAGTGAGGGAGTTGGTCAAACCTACGAGCAGTACTTC CAWSEGVGQTYEQYF
TRBD1 TRBJ2-4 TRBV3-1 . TGTGCCAGCAGTCACTACGGACAGGGCGGAGAGCAGTACTTC CASSHYGQGGEQYF
TRBD1 TRBJ1-5 TRBV5-1 . TGCGCCAGCAGCCGCCGGGACAGACGAATCATATCTAGCAATCAGCCCCAGCATTTT CASSRRDRRIISSNQPQHF
TRBD2 TRBJ2-1 TRBV5-5 . TGTGCCAGCAGCCATGGACTAGCGTTGGGGAATGAGCAGTTCTTC CASSHGLALGNEQFF
TRBD2 TRBJ2-7 TRBV20-1 . TGCAGTGCTAGAGATAATGCGGGGGACCCCTACAATGAGCAGTACTTC CSARDNAGDPYNEQYF
TRBD2 TRBJ2-1 TRBV9 . TGTGCCAGCAGCGAGGAACCGGGACTAGGGTCCTACAATGAGCAGTTCTTC CASSEEPGLGSYNEQFF
. TRBJ2-5 TRBV28 . TGTGCCAGCAGTTCGGGGGGCGGGACACGAACTCAAGAGACCCAGTACTTC CASSSGGGTRTQETQYF
. TRBJ1-5 TRBV28 . TGTGCCACCAGTATGGAATTATACCAGCCCCGGCATTTT CATSMELYQPRHF
TRBD1 TRBJ1-1 TRBV20-1 few TGCAGTGCCCCGGGACAGACAAACACTGAAGCTTTCTTT CSAPGQTNTEAFF
. TRBJ2-3 TRBV5-1 few TGCGCCAGCAGTGACGGAAACACAGATACGCAGTATTTT CASSDGNTDTQYF
TRBD1 TRBJ1-1 TRBV20-1 . TGCAGTGCTGGGGACAGGGCAGGACCAAAGGCTTTCTTT CSAGDRAGPKAFF
. TRBJ1-6 TRBV20-1 few TGCAGTGCTAGAGGGGGGACCACGGGTTCACCCCTCCACTTT CSARGGTTGSPLHF
. TRBJ1-3 TRBV6-1 . TGTGCCAGCAGTGAAGCGCTCAGGACCTCTGGAAACACCATATATTTT CASSEALRTSGNTIYF
. TRBJ2-3 TRBV4-1 few TGCGCCAGCAGCCCATGGGGCAGCACAGATACGCAGTATTTT CASSPWGSTDTQYF
. TRBJ2-5 TRBV12-3/TRBV12-4 . TGTGCCAGCAGTTTACTGGCAGGGGCGACGGGGACCCAGTACTTC CASSLLAGATGTQYF
. TRBJ2-1 TRBV2 . TGTGCCAGCAGTGAAGAGGGGGAGCTAGTACTCGATGAGCAGTTCTTC CASSEEGELVLDEQFF
. TRBJ2-7 TRBV11-2 . TGTGCCAGCAGCTTTTTGAAAGGTTTGATGTACGAGCAGTACTTC CASSFLKGLMYEQYF
. TRBJ2-7 TRBV11-2 . TGTGCCAGCAGCAAACTAGAACCCTACGAGCAGTACTTC CASSKLEPYEQYF
. TRBJ1-2 TRBV25-1 . TGTACCAGCAGTGAGATCCGAGACGCAGACGGCTACACCTTC CTSSEIRDADGYTF
. TRBJ2-7 TRBV28 few TGTGCCAGCAGCCCGACCCTAGTCCCCTACGAGCAGTACTTC CASSPTLVPYEQYF
. TRBJ1-2 TRBV13 . TGTGCCAGCAGCCGTACTACCCAGGTAATCTACACCTTC CASSRTTQVIYTF
. TRBJ2-5 TRBV6-6 few TGTGCCAGCAGGACGGACTGGAAAGAGACCCAGTACTTC CASRTDWKETQYF
. TRBJ2-5 TRBV4-1 many TGCGCCAGCAGCCAACCCCTGGGGGAGACCCAGTACTTC CASSQPLGETQYF
. TRBJ2-5 TRBV4-1 few TGCGCCAGCAGCTCTACTGCTAAAGAGACCCAGTACTTC CASSSTAKETQYF
. TRBJ2-5 TRBV6-5 few TGTGCCAGCAGTCTCTTCTCGACGGGAGAGACCCAGTACTTC CASSLFSTGETQYF
TRBD1 TRBJ2-2 TRBV2 . TGTGCCGGATCGGGACAGATCACCGGGGAGCTGTTTTTT CAGSGQITGELFF
. TRBJ1-1 TRBV6-1 . TGTGCCACCTCGATTGGGGGGTCTGAAGCTTTCTTT CATSIGGSEAFF
TRBD1 TRBJ1-1 TRBV27 . TGTGCCAGCAGTTTATACAGGGGGGAGGCGGCTTTCTTT CASSLYRGEAAFF
. TRBJ2-6 TRBV9 . TGTGCCAGCAGCCCCCCTAGGAGGTCTGGGGCCAACGTCCTGACTTTC CASSPPRRSGANVLTF
. TRBJ1-6 TRBV27 . TGTGCCAGCAGTTTCCCCAAGAGGGATTCACCCCTCCACTTT CASSFPKRDSPLHF
TRBD2 TRBJ2-5 TRBV29-1 few TGCAGCGTTGATGGGGCGGGAGGGCCGCCTTTTGAGACCCAGTACTTC CSVDGAGGPPFETQYF
TRBD1 TRBJ2-5 TRBV4-1 . TGCGCCAGCAGCCGACAAACCGGGACAGGGGGCAAATCCCAAGAGACCCAGTACTTC CASSRQTGTGGKSQETQYF
TRBD1 TRBJ2-1 TRBV5-1 . TGCGCCAGCAGCATGGGACAGGAATATTCTGAGCAGTTCTTC CASSMGQEYSEQFF
. TRBJ1-5 TRBV19 . TGTGCCAGTAGTATATCGGGTTACGGGCATCAGCCCCAGCATTTT CASSISGYGHQPQHF
TRBD1 TRBJ2-5 TRBV20-1 . TGCAGTGCTAGAGGAAGCCACCGGGACAGGGAGATCGCGACCCAGTACTTC CSARGSHRDREIATQYF
. TRBJ2-3 TRBV12-3/TRBV12-4 few TGCGCCAGCAGCCCCTCCGGGACCGTTAGCACAGATACGCAGTATTTT CASSPSGTVSTDTQYF
TRBD2 TRBJ2-3 TRBV3-1 . TGTGCCAGCAGCCCAAGATCATTAGCGGGAGGTGATTGGTCAGATACGCAGTATTTT CASSPRSLAGGDWSDTQYF
. TRBJ1-6 TRBV7-9 . TGTGCCTCCTCGGGGGATTATAATTCACCCCTCCACTTT CASSGDYNSPLHF
. TRBJ1-5 TRBV6-5 . TGTGCCAGCAGTTTGGGGGCAAGTGTTCAGCCCCAGCATTTT CASSLGASVQPQHF
TRBD2 TRBJ2-1 TRBV5-1 . TGCGCCAGCAGCTTGCGTCTTTTCAGCGGGAGGGCCTTTGAGCAGTTCTTC CASSLRLFSGRAFEQFF
. TRBJ2-7 TRBV5-6 . TGTGCCTGCAGCTTGTACTCTAGATCCGAGCAGTACTTC CACSLYSRSEQYF
. TRBJ2-3 TRBV5-1 few TGCGCCAGCAGCTTGGACAAGTCAACAGATACGCAGTATTTT CASSLDKSTDTQYF